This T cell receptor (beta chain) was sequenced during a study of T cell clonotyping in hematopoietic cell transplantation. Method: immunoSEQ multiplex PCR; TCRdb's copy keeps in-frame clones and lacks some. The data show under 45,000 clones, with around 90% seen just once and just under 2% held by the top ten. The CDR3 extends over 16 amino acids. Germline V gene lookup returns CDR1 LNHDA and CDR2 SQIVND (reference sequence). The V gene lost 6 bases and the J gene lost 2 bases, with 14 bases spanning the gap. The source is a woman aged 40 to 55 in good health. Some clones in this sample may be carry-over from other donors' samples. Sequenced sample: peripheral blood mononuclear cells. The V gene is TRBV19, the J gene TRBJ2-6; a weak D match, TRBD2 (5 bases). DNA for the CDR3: TGTGCCAGTAGCATGGAATGGGAGCCTGGGGCCAACGTCCTGACTTTC. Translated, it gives CASSMEWEPGANVLTF.